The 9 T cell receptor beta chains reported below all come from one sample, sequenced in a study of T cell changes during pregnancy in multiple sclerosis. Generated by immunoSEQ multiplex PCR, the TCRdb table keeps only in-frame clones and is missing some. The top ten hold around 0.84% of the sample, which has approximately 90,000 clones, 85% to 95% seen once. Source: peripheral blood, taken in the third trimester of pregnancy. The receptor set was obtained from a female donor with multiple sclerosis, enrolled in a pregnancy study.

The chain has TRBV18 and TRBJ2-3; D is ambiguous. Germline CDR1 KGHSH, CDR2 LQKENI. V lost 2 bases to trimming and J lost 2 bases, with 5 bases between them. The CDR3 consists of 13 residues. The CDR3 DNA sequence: TGTGCCAGCTCACCATCTACCACAGATACGCAGTATTTT. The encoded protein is CASSPSTTDTQYF.

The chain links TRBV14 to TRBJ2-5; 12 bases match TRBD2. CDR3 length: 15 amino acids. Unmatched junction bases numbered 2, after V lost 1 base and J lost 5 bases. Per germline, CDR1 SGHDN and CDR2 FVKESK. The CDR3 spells CASSQGLAGDETQYF. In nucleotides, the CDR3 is TGTGCCAGCAGCCAAGGACTAGCGGGAGACGAGACCCAGTACTTC.

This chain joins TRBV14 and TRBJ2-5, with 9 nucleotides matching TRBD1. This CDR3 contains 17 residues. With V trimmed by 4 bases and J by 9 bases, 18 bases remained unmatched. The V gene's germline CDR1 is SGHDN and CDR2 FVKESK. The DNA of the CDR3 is TGTGCCAGCAGCCCAGCGGGACAGGGAGTATGGCAGGTGCCCCAGTACTTC. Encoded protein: CASSPAGQGVWQVPQYF.

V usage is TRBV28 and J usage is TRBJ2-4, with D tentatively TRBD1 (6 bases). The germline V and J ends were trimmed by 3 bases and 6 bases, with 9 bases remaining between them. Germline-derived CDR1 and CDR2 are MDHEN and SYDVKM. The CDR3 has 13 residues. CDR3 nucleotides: TGTGCCAGCAGTTTTGGCAGGGGAAACATTCAGTACTTC. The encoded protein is CASSFGRGNIQYF.

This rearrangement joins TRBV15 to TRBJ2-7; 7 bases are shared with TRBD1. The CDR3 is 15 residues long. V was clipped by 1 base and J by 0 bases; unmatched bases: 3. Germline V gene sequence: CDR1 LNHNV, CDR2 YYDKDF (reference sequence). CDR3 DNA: TGTGCCACCAGCAGAGTGGGACAGAGCTCCTACGAGCAGTACTTC. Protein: CATSRVGQSSYEQYF.

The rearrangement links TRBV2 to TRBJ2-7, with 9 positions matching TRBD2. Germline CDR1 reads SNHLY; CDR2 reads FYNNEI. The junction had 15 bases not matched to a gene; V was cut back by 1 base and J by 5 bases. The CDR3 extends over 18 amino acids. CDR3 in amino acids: CASSEVRPGVAGEHEQYF. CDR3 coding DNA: TGTGCCAGCAGTGAAGTTCGCCCTGGGGTAGCGGGAGAACACGAGCAGTACTTC. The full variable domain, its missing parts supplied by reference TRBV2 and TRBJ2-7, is EPEVTQTPSHQVTQMGQEVILRCVPISNHLYFYWYRQILGQKVEFLVSFYNNEISEKSEIFDDQFSVERPDGSNFTLKIRSTKLEDSAMYFCASSEVRPGVAGEHEQYFGPGTRLTVT.

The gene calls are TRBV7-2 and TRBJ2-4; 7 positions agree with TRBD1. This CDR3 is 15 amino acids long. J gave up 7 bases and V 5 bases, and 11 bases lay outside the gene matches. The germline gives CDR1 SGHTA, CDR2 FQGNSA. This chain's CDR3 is CASSVPGQRENIQYF. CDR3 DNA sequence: TGTGCCAGCAGCGTCCCGGGACAGAGAGAGAACATTCAGTACTTC.

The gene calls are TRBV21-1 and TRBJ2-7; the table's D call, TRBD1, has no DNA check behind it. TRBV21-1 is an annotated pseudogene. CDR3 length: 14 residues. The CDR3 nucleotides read TGTGCCAGCAGCCCTAGGGACAGCTCCTACGAGCAGTACTTC. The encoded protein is CASSPRDSSYEQYF.

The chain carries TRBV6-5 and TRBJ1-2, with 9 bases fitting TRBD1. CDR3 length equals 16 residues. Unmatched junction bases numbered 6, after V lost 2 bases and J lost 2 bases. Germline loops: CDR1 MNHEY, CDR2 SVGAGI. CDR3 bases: TGTGCCAGCAGTTACGGTGCGGGACAGGGCAACTATGGCTACACCTTC. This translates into CASSYGAGQGNYGYTF.